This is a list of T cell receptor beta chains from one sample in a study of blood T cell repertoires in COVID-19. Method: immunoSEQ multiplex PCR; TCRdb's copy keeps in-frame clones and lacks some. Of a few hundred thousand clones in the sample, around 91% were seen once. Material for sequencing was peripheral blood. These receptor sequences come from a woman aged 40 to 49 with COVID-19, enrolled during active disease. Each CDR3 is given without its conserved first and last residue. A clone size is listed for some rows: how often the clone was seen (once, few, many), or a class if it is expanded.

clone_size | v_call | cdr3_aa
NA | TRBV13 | ASSFDRGLLGNTEAF
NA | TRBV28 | ASSFDPGGGNQPQH
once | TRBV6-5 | ASRRPADRAGGYT
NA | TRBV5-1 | ASSLGAKTGGQETQY
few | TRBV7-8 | ASTTREGRKPLH
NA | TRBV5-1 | ASSLDGRGQGETQY
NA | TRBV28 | ASKPPGVTDTQY
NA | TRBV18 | ASSGGAYNEQF
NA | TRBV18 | ATFVTAMNTEAF
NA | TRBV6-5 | ASSPPGTEAF
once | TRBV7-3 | ASSLFSSGTKGDTQY
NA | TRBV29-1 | SVEGGTSRYNEQF
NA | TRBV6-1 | ASSERKLAGVTDTQY
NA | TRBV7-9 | ASSRRTAMNTEAF
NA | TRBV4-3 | ASSQTGIPGELF
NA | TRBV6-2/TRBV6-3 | ASSYFPGSGQPQH
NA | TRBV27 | ASSPRAATNEKLF
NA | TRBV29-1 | SVGGAYNQPQH
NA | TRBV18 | ALEDETQY
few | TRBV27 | ASSPGTVTNEQY
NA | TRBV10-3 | AIRTSGDTDTQY
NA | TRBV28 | ASSFSPSPPGEQF
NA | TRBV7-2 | ASSPVRSEAF
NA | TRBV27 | ASSISGQGEYGYT
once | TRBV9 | ASNIGGPTDTQY
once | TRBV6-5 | ASNPSARTEAF
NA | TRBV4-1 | ASSQERALGGTNYGYT
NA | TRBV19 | ASSIDYRFNQPQH
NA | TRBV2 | ASTGQGARGYT
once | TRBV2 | ASGRTNQPQH
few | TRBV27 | ASSPSGNQPQH